The text below deals with one T cell receptor (beta chain). Its matching antigen is unknown. The data stem from a study of shared clonotypes between healthy human individuals. Broader study findings: A limitation of the genetic and exposure-history diversity represented arose from few donors.

V shed 4 bases and J 2 bases; nucleotides not matched to a gene: 5. There are 15 residues in the CDR3. Germline loops: CDR1 SGHDN, CDR2 FVKESK. Genomic DNA per cell subset filled all wells of several immunoSEQ plates. Under the authors' procedure: For the immunoSEQ data, sequences were junction-only without quality scores, so filtering differed. Sequencing used immunoSEQ multiplex PCR; TCRdb keeps in-frame clones, though not all of them. From that table come the V and J calls and clone size; the DNA was used to work out D and trimming. The profile shows about 460,000 clones, 75% to 80% of them singletons.

The material sequenced was PBMCs. The sequence came from a woman between 40 and 55 years old in good health. Some clones in this sample may be carry-over from other donors' samples. The rearrangement joins TRBV14 to TRBJ2-7; 10 bases fit TRBD2. The CDR3 region is CASSPRLAGAYEQYF. The CDR3 DNA follows: TGTGCCAGCAGCCCACGGCTAGCGGGGGCCTACGAGCAGTACTTC.